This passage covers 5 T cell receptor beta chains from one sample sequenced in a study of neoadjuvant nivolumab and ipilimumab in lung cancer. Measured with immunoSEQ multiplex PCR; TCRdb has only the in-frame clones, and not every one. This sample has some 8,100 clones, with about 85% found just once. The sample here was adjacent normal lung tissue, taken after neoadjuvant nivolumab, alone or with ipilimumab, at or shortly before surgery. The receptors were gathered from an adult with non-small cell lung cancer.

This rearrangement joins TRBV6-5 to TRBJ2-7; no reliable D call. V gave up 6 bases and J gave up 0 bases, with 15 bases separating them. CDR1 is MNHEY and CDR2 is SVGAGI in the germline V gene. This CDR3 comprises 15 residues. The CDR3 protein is CASRTPRTSSYEQYF. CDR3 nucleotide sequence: TGTGCCAGCAGAACCCCGCGGACCAGCTCCTACGAGCAGTACTTC.

The CDR3 DNA reads as TGTGCCAGCAGTCGGGACAGGGGGATTACGCAGTATTTT. Protein product: CASSRDRGITQYF. J is TRBJ2-3 and V is TRBV6-6; 11 bases line up with TRBD1. Germline CDR1 is MNHNY and CDR2 is SVGAGI (reference sequence). This CDR3 has 13 amino acids. Germline trimming cut 5 bases from V and 8 bases from J; bases unmatched to any gene: 3.

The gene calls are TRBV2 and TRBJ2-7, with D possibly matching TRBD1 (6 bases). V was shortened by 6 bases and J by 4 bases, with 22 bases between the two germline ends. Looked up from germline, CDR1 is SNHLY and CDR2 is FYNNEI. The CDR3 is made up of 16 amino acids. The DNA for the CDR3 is TGTGCCAGCAGCGAACAAGCCACAGGGCAGCGTTACGAGCAGTACTTC. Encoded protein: CASSEQATGQRYEQYF.

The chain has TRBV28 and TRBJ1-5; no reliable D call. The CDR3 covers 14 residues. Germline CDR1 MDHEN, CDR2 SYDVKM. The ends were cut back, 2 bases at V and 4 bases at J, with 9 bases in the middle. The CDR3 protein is CASSLGVGNQPQHF. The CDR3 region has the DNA TGTGCCAGCAGTTTAGGGGTTGGGAATCAGCCCCAGCATTTT.

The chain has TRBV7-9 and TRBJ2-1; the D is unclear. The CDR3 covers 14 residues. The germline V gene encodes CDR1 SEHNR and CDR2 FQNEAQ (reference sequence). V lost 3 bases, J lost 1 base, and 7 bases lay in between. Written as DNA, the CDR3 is TGTGCCAGCAGCTTGGCAGGATCCTACAATGAGCAGTTCTTC. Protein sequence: CASSLAGSYNEQFF.